The TCR beta chain described here comes from a study of beta chain features in type 1 diabetes. Every bit of the isolated RNA underwent reverse transcription, so sequencing read expressed TCRB transcripts. TCRdb's table, derived via immunoSEQ multiplex PCR, lists solely in-frame clones and lacks some. The sample consists of just over 25,000 clones, roughly half of them appearing once. General observations from the study: Insertions were fewer and deletions more numerous at VDJ junctions in type 1 diabetes patients. Moderate but significant shortening of TCRB CDR3s was recorded in all four CD4+ subsets from Type 1 diabetes patients.

Concerning this clone itself: Its antigen is not identified.

CDR3 length equals 14 residues. Germline loops: CDR1 SGHRS, CDR2 YFSETQ. The V gene end was trimmed by 7 bases and the J gene end by 2 bases; junction bases not matched to a gene: 7. The sequenced material came from stem cell memory CD4+ T cells from blood. The TCR originated in a man aged 25 to 40 with type 1 diabetes. V gene TRBV5-1 combines with J gene TRBJ2-5, with 8 bases matching TRBD1. As DNA, the CDR3 is TGCGCCAGCGGGCCTACAGGGGGACAAGAGACCCAGTACTTC. Translating gives CASGPTGGQETQYF.